A single sample is the source of the 9 T cell receptor beta chains below, sequenced in a study of blood T cell repertoires in COVID-19. Using immunoSEQ multiplex PCR, the repertoire was profiled, and TCRdb retains in-frame clones only, with some absent. Of some 95,000 clones listed, less than 85% were seen once; the top ten hold 6.5% to 9%. Sequenced material: peripheral blood. The origin of the receptors is a man aged 65 to 79 with acute or convalescent COVID-19.

The CDR3 DNA reads as TGTGCCAGCAGCCGCGACATAGACACTGAAGCTTTCTTT. It encodes CASSRDIDTEAFF. J is TRBJ1-1 and V is TRBV11-1; D not resolved. Germline lookup yields CDR1 SGHAT and CDR2 FQDESV (reference sequence). The V end was cut by 5 bases, the J end by 3 bases, with 10 bases between. The CDR3 consists of 13 residues.

The chain combines TRBV5-1 with TRBJ1-2; 9 bases agree with TRBD1. CDR1 SGHRS and CDR2 YFSETQ come from the germline V gene. The trim removed 4 bases at V and 2 bases at J, leaving 3 bases unmatched. The CDR3 consists of 14 residues. The CDR3 spells CASSPGQGNYGYTF. CDR3 bases: TGCGCCAGCAGCCCCGGACAGGGGAACTATGGCTACACCTTC.

By share of the sample, this clone is medium-sized. The chain couples TRBV7-9 to TRBJ2-5; TRBD2 might be the D (6 bases). Germline V gene data show CDR1 as SEHNR and CDR2 as FQNEAQ (reference sequence). CDR3 length: 16 residues. Trimming cost V 5 bases and J 1 base, with 17 bases left between them. For the CDR3, the DNA is TGTGCCAGCAGCCAACGACCGGGAGAGCCCCAAGAGACCCAGTACTTC. Encoded protein: CASSQRPGEPQETQYF.

The CDR3 bases are TGCGCCAGCAGCTTGGAACAGGGGGCGCGCGAGCAGTACTTC. Translated, it gives CASSLEQGAREQYF. The chain uses TRBV5-1 and TRBJ2-7; 9 positions agree with TRBD1. The CDR3 has 14 amino acids. With V trimmed by 0 bases and J by 6 bases, 4 bases remained unmatched. Germline CDR1 and CDR2: SGHRS and YFSETQ.

The chain uses TRBV7-3 and TRBJ2-1; 7 bases match TRBD2. The germline V gene encodes CDR1 SGHTA and CDR2 FQGTGA. This CDR3 comprises 15 residues. The V gene end was trimmed by 5 bases and the J gene end by 5 bases; junction bases not matched to a gene: 9. CDR3 sequence reads: CASSPGLPPDNEQFF. For the CDR3, the DNA is TGTGCCAGCAGCCCGGGACTACCCCCTGACAATGAGCAGTTCTTC.

The V gene is TRBV2, the J gene TRBJ1-2; D gene ambiguous. Per the germline V gene, CDR1 is SNHLY and CDR2 is FYNNEI. V was clipped by 4 bases and J by 3 bases, with 9 bases between them. CDR3 length: 13 residues. The CDR3 reads CASSGHSHYGYTF. CDR3 in DNA: TGTGCCAGCAGTGGACATTCTCACTATGGCTACACCTTC.

This clone was observed once. V and J are TRBV10-3 and TRBJ1-2, with 8 bases matching TRBD1. The CDR3 consists of 12 residues. The V and J ends lost 6 bases and 3 bases, in that order; junction bases with no gene match: 0. CDR1 is ENHRY and CDR2 is SYGVKD in the germline V gene. DNA for the CDR3: TGTGCCATCAGGGACAGGGACTATGGCTACACCTTC. It is translated as CAIRDRDYGYTF.

The J gene is TRBJ1-4, the V gene TRBV5-6; 10 bases fit TRBD1. The CDR3 loop spans 17 amino acids. V trimming: 0 bases; J trimming: 8 bases; junction bases outside the gene matches: 10. The germline V gene encodes CDR1 SGHDT and CDR2 YYEEEE. In nucleotides, the CDR3 is TGTGCCAGCAGCTTGGGGGACAGGGGCCGGATCGGGGAAAAACTGTTTTTT. This encodes CASSLGDRGRIGEKLFF.

This clone was detected only a few times. The chain combines TRBV29-1 with TRBJ2-1, with 9 bases fitting TRBD2. The CDR3 spans 13 residues. Trimming cost V 4 bases and J 2 bases; bases outside gene matches: 0. CDR1 and CDR2 (germline): SQVTM, ANQGSEA. CDR3 nucleotide sequence: TGCAGCGTTGCTAGCGGGGCCTACAATGAGCAGTTCTTC. Translation: CSVASGAYNEQFF.